The 4 T cell receptor beta chains in this list originate from one sample, sequenced in a study of identical twins. TCRdb itself ran the 5' RACE reads through MiXCR, one entry per CDR3 protein. The data hold more than 400,000 distinct CDR3 sequences, with roughly 15% observed a single time. The same data also contributed to another study, on yellow fever vaccine responses in identical twins.

Specimen: CD4+ T cells sorted from blood. These TCRs come from a woman under 30 in good health.

This clonotype appeared a single time. The genes are TRBV7-6 and TRBJ2-3; possible D gene TRBD1, 6 bases. Germline V gene data show CDR1 as SGHVS and CDR2 as FNYEAQ. The CDR3 is 17 amino acids. Trimming stripped 0 bases from V and 1 base from J, with 14 bases between. The CDR3 DNA is TGTGCCAGCAGCTTAGCCCACAGGGTGGGGGGCACAGATACGCAGTATTTT. Its protein product is CASSLAHRVGGTDTQYF.

The chain is built from TRBV2 and TRBJ2-7; D not certain. Germline V lookup: CDR1 SNHLY, CDR2 FYNNEI. Trimming removed 3 bases from V and 5 bases from J, with 11 bases in between. This CDR3 comprises 13 residues. The DNA for the CDR3 is TGTGCCAGCAGTGAGGGCTTCTTCGACGAGCAGTACTTC. Amino acid sequence: CASSEGFFDEQYF.

This clonotype showed up just a few times. The chain combines TRBV4-1 with TRBJ2-1; 13 bases are shared with TRBD2. Germline V gene lookup returns CDR1 MGHRA and CDR2 YSYEKL. The CDR3 consists of 16 residues. J was trimmed by 6 bases and V by 3 bases; bases with no gene match: 5. The CDR3, as DNA: TGCGCCAGCAGCCAGGCCACTAGCGGGGGGGCCAATGAGCAGTTCTTC. Amino acid sequence: CASSQATSGGANEQFF.

This clonotype was observed once. The chain has TRBV4-2 and TRBJ2-1, with TRBD1 identical over 11 bases. CDR3 length: 15 residues. V gave up 3 bases and J gave up 7 bases; unmatched junction bases: 5. Germline V CDR1 and CDR2: LGHNA, YNFKEQ. CDR3 protein: CASSQAGTGGNEQFF. The DNA of the CDR3 is TGTGCCAGCAGCCAGGCCGGGACAGGGGGTAATGAGCAGTTCTTC.